These 23 T cell receptor beta chains share one sample of origin, sequenced in a study of blood T cell repertoires in COVID-19. Using immunoSEQ multiplex PCR, the repertoire was profiled, and TCRdb retains in-frame clones only, with some absent. The table has a few hundred thousand clones, nearly 90% seen once. Sequencing was performed on peripheral blood. These TCRs come from a woman between 55 and 75 years old with COVID-19, enrolled during active disease.

V gene TRBV12-2 combines with J gene TRBJ2-6; the DNA was not used to check the table's D call, TRBD2. TRBV12-2 is assigned pseudogene status. The CDR3 loop spans 16 amino acids. The CDR3 protein is CASRSYAGRGANVLTF. The CDR3 DNA follows: TGTGCAAGTCGCTCCTACGCAGGGAGGGGGGCCAACGTCCTGACTTTC.

The chain has TRBV5-6 and TRBJ2-7; perhaps TRBD2 as D (5 bases). The V gene's germline CDR1 is SGHDT and CDR2 YYEEEE. The CDR3 has 13 residues. V was shortened by 10 bases and J by 0 bases, with 14 bases between the two germline ends. CDR3 in amino acids: CAGSGRNSYEQYF. In nucleotides, the CDR3 is TGTGCCGGGAGTGGCCGGAACTCCTACGAGCAGTACTTC.

This rearrangement joins TRBV4-2 to TRBJ2-5; D is possibly TRBD2 (6 bases). Looked up from germline, CDR1 is LGHNA and CDR2 is YNFKEQ. V was cut by 3 bases and J by 1 base, with 12 bases left in between. The CDR3 extends over 15 amino acids. Here the CDR3 reads CASSHAGDFQETQYF. CDR3 DNA sequence: TGTGCCAGCAGCCACGCCGGGGACTTCCAAGAGACCCAGTACTTC.

The rearrangement links TRBV6-5 to TRBJ2-1; 7 bases map to TRBD2. The V segment lost 5 bases and the J segment 1 base; nucleotides outside the gene matches: 5. The CDR3 is 15 amino acids. Germline assignment: CDR1 MNHEY and CDR2 SVGAGI. CDR3 DNA: TGTGCCAGCAGTATACTAGCGAATTCCTACAATGAGCAGTTCTTC. Amino acid sequence: CASSILANSYNEQFF.

The chain joins TRBV5-8 to TRBJ1-6; unclear D gene. Germline-derived CDR1 and CDR2 are SGHTS and YDEGEE. The germline V and J ends were trimmed by 7 bases and 1 base, with 15 bases remaining between them. The CDR3 sequence is 16 residues long. The CDR3 nucleotides are TGTGCCAGCGAGGGCCCTACTACATCCTATAATTCACCCCTCCACTTT. It specifies CASEGPTTSYNSPLHF.

A note on this clone: One end of the junction is discordant with germline, which a read error may explain. The chain has TRBV3-1 (or the pseudogene TRBV3-2) and TRBJ1-6; D is uncertain. The germline CDR1 and CDR2 sequences are LGHDT and YNNKEL (reference sequence). This CDR3 has 11 amino acids. CDR3 in amino acids: CASTQAGPLHF. CDR3 DNA sequence: TGTGCCAGCACCCAAGCCGGACCCCTCCACTTT.

This chain links TRBV6-1 with TRBJ1-2; tentative D call: TRBD1 (5 bases). The V end was cut by 3 bases, the J end by 0 bases, with 20 bases between. From germline, CDR1 is MNHNS and CDR2 SASEGT. This CDR3 has 18 residues. In nucleotides, the CDR3 is TGTGCCAGCAGTGAGCTAGGAAATCCGGGGGTCCCTAACTATGGCTACACCTTC. Translated, it gives CASSELGNPGVPNYGYTF.

The chain couples TRBV5-1 to TRBJ1-1; D is possibly TRBD1 (5 bases). The germline gives CDR1 SGHRS, CDR2 YFSETQ. CDR3 length: 13 amino acids. Deletions cut 5 bases from V and 0 bases from J, with 8 bases between. This chain's CDR3 is CASRVGLNTEAFF. The CDR3 coding sequence is TGCGCCAGCAGGGTGGGGCTGAACACTGAAGCTTTCTTT.

CDR3 sequence: CASSLGSGVTDTQYF. DNA for the CDR3: TGTGCCAGCAGCTTAGGGAGCGGGGTGACAGATACGCAGTATTTT. The J gene is TRBJ2-3, the V gene TRBV11-3; TRBD2 matches 7 bases. Trimming cost V 1 base and J 3 bases; bases outside gene matches: 4. CDR1 is SGHNT and CDR2 is YENEEA in the germline V gene. The CDR3 is made up of 15 amino acids.

This chain links TRBV27 with TRBJ2-1; a possible D gene is TRBD2 (5 bases). The CDR3 runs 13 residues. With 4 bases removed from V and 9 bases from J, the gap between germline ends came to 13 bases. Per the germline V gene, CDR1 is MNHEY and CDR2 is SMNVEV (reference sequence). The CDR3 loop is CASSSPPGGEQFF. The CDR3 nucleotides read TGTGCCAGCAGTTCACCCCCCGGAGGTGAGCAGTTCTTC.

The chain links TRBV12-5 to TRBJ1-1; possible D gene TRBD1, 6 bases. Between the trimmed V and J ends, which lost 7 bases and 4 bases, there was a span of 19 bases. CDR1 and CDR2 from the germline V gene are LGHNT and FRNRAP. The CDR3 sequence is 15 residues long. The CDR3 sequence is CASAQAGGGGTEAFF. CDR3 DNA sequence: TGTGCTAGTGCCCAAGCGGGGGGCGGTGGCACTGAAGCTTTCTTT.

The chain joins TRBV3-1 (or the pseudogene TRBV3-2) to TRBJ1-6, with D tentatively TRBD1 (5 bases). CDR1 LGHDT and CDR2 YNNKEL come from the germline V gene (reference sequence). The CDR3 is made up of 17 amino acids. Between the trimmed V and J ends, which lost 4 bases and 8 bases, there was a span of 21 bases. CDR3 DNA sequence: TGTGCCAGCAGCCGTAAGAGTCTGGGGCTGACGGATTCACCCCTCCACTTT. This gives the protein CASSRKSLGLTDSPLHF.

This chain joins TRBV5-1 and TRBJ1-1, with TRBD1 identical over 12 bases. Per germline, CDR1 SGHRS and CDR2 YFSETQ. Losses at the gene ends were 4 bases for V and 4 bases for J; bases not matched to a gene: 2. This CDR3 has 14 amino acids. DNA for the CDR3: TGCGCCAGCAGCAGGGGACAGGGGGCCACTGAAGCTTTCTTT. Translating gives CASSRGQGATEAFF.

The DNA for the CDR3 is TGTGCCAGTAGCGTGCAGAGCAATCAGCCCCAGCATTTT. This encodes CASSVQSNQPQHF. The chain employs TRBV19 and TRBJ1-5; D call uncertain. CDR1 LNHDA and CDR2 SQIVND come from the germline V gene (reference sequence). Trimming removed 6 bases at V and 1 base at J, with 7 bases between. The CDR3 totals 13 residues.

CDR3 coding DNA: TGTGCCTGGGACACAGGGGGGGAGACCCAGTACTTC. Residues: CAWDTGGETQYF. The chain employs TRBV30 and TRBJ2-5; TRBD1 agrees at 8 bases. In germline, CDR1 is GTSNPN, CDR2 SVGIG (reference sequence). There are 12 residues in the CDR3. The junction had 4 bases not matched to a gene; V was cut back by 5 bases and J by 5 bases.

This rearrangement joins TRBV12-3 or TRBV12-4 to TRBJ1-2; 8 bases align to TRBD1. This CDR3 spans 12 amino acids. The V segment lost 6 bases and the J segment 8 bases; nucleotides outside the gene matches: 5. The CDR3 nucleotides read TGTGCCAGCAGCCACAGGGGGGGCGGCTACACCTTC. Its protein is CASSHRGGGYTF.

This clone was recorded only once. The rearrangement uses TRBV6-5 and TRBJ1-2; 7 nucleotides match TRBD1. Germline V lookup: CDR1 MNHEY, CDR2 SVGAGI. The CDR3 covers 14 residues. The junction had 7 bases not matched to a gene; V was cut back by 6 bases and J by 3 bases. The CDR3, as DNA: TGTGCCAGCAGCCGGGACAGACAAGACTATGGCTACACCTTC. Its translation: CASSRDRQDYGYTF.

The chain couples TRBV5-1 to TRBJ2-3; perhaps TRBD1 as D (6 bases). V was clipped by 2 bases and J by 3 bases, with 7 bases between them. The length of the CDR3 is 13 residues. Germline-derived CDR1 and CDR2 are SGHRS and YFSETQ. The CDR3 coding sequence is TGCGCCAGCAGCTTACAGGGAACAGATACGCAGTATTTT. Protein: CASSLQGTDTQYF.

The DNA for the CDR3 is TGTGCCAGCAGTTACGACGGGACAGCCTATGGCTACACCTTC. Amino acid sequence: CASSYDGTAYGYTF. The rearrangement uses TRBV6-5 and TRBJ1-2; 7 bases align to TRBD1. The trim removed 2 bases at V and 4 bases at J, leaving 4 bases unmatched. Germline CDR1 and CDR2: MNHEY and SVGAGI. The CDR3 runs 14 residues.

This chain joins TRBV19 and TRBJ1-2; 8 positions match TRBD1. Looked up from germline, CDR1 is LNHDA and CDR2 is SQIVND (reference sequence). The CDR3 extends over 14 amino acids. Trimming took 5 bases from V and 7 from J; bases not matched to a gene: 9. The CDR3, as DNA: TGTGCCAGTAGTCACCGGACAGGGAGGACTGGCTACACCTTC. Translating it yields CASSHRTGRTGYTF.

CDR3 sequence (DNA): TGTGCCAGCAGTTTGACAAGAGAGAATGAAAAACTGTTTTTT. Translating gives CASSLTRENEKLFF. This rearrangement joins TRBV6-6 to TRBJ1-4; D is ambiguous. Trimming pared 4 bases from V and 5 bases from J, leaving 11 bases between. The CDR3 totals 14 residues. The V gene's germline CDR1 is MNHNY and CDR2 SVGAGI (reference sequence).

The V gene is TRBV7-2, the J gene TRBJ1-2, with TRBD1 identical over 8 bases. The CDR3 totals 14 residues. Looked up from germline, CDR1 is SGHTA and CDR2 is FQGNSA. Trimming took 4 bases from V and 8 from J; bases not matched to a gene: 9. The CDR3 here is CASSSPATGVGYTF. In DNA form, the CDR3 reads TGTGCCAGCAGCTCCCCGGCGACAGGGGTAGGCTACACCTTC.

J is TRBJ1-3 and V is TRBV19; 8 bases fit TRBD1. Germline CDR1 is LNHDA and CDR2 is SQIVND (reference sequence). Trimming removed 4 bases from V and 0 bases from J; junction bases left unmatched: 5. This CDR3 has 16 amino acids. CDR3 region: CASSKDRASSGNTIYF. CDR3 nucleotides: TGTGCCAGTAGTAAGGACAGGGCGAGCTCTGGAAACACCATATATTTT.